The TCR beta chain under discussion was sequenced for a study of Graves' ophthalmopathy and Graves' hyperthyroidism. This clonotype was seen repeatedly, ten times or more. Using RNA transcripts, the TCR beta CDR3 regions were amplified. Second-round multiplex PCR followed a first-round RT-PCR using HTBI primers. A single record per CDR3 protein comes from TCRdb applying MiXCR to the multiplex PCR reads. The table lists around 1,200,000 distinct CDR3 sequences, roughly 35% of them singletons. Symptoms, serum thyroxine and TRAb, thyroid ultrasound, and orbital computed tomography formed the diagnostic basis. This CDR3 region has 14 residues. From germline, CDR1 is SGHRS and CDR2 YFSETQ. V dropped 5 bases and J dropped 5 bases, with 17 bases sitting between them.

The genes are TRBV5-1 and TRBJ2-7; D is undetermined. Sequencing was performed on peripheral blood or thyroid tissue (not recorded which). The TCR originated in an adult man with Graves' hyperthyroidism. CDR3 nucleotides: TGCGCCAGCAGTCTGGATCTCCTCAAGGACGAGCAGTACTTC. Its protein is CASSLDLLKDEQYF. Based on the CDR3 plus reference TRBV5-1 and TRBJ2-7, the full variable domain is KAGVTQTPRYLIKTRGQQVTLSCSPISGHRSVSWYQQTPGQGLQFLFEYFSETQRNKGNFPGRFSGRQFSNSRSEMNVSTLELGDSALYLCASSLDLLKDEQYFGPGTRLTVT.